The T cell receptor (beta chain) under discussion was sequenced for a study of T cell repertoires in cytomegalovirus infection (dated by TCRdb to about 2019). Concerning the study at large: Donor HLA type was relevant to the analysis, because carriage of CMV infection together with the matching HLA type was indicated by public TCR beta signatures.

The paper's findings and limits, for the study overall: The ex vivo response was dominated by HLA-C-restricted CMV-specific TCR beta clonotypes, and the single most frequent clonotype in two of eight donors was supplied by these HLA-C-restricted clonotypes. Cumulative frequency of public TCR beta family members discriminated carriers of CMV infection plus the relevant HLA type in this cohort and an independent approximately 350-donor cohort.

At least ten counts were recorded for this clonotype. It lacks a known antigen. No much larger clonotype is one base removed from it; base qualities were not supplied. The reads were generated on an Illumina HiSeq 1500. TCRdb reprocessed the public reads (quality trimming at Q25 with fastp, clone calling with MiXCR) and kept in-frame beta chains. Every CDR3 protein is listed once, alongside the most common genes and DNA of its rows. This sample lists hundreds of thousands of distinct CDR3 sequences; around 10% were detected once. The ten top clones hold 9.5% to 13% of the sample. The germline V gene (reference sequence) supplies CDR1 DFQATT and CDR2 SNEGSKA. CDR3 length: 17 amino acids, cysteine to phenylalanine. Only CDR3 DNA remains: 51 bases, in frame from the first base. Unmatched junction bases come to 8, with V trimmed by 3 bases and J by 1 base.

Material for sequencing was PBMCs. The source of this sequence is a human donor in good health (CMV status not recorded). Some clones in this sample may be carry-over from other donors' samples. Recombination joined TRBV20-1 with TRBJ2-5; 13 junctional bases match TRBD2. In nucleotide form, the sequence is TGCAGTGCTAGGGCCCTTACTAGCGGGGGGGGCCAAGAGACCCAGTACTTC. Its protein reads: CSARALTSGGGQETQYF.